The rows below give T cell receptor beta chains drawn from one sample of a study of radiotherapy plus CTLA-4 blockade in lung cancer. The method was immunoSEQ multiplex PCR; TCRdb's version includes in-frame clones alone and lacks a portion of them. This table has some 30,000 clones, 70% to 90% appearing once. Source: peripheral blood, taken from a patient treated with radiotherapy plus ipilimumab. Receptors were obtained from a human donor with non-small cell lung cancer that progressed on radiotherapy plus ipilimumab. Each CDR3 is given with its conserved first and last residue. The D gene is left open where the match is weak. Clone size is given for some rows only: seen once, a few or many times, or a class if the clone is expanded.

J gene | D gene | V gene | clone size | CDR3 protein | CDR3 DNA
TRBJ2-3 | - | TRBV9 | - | CASSERDLTDTQYF | TGTGCCAGCAGCGAGAGGGACTTAACAGATACGCAGTATTTT
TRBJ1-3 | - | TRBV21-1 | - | CASLQRDTIYF | TGTGCCAGCCTTCAACGGGACACCATATATTTT
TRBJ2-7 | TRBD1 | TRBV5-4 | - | CASSLDTGAYEQYF | TGTGCCAGCAGCTTGGACACAGGGGCCTACGAGCAGTACTTC
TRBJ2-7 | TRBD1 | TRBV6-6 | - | CASKTGGPHEQYF | TGTGCCAGCAAGACAGGGGGACCCCACGAGCAGTACTTC
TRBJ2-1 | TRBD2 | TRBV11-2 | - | CASSFPSGGALEQFF | TGTGCCAGCAGCTTCCCGAGCGGGGGGGCTCTTGAGCAGTTCTTC
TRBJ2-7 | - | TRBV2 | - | CASSENHEQYF | TGTGCCAGCTCAGAAAACCACGAGCAGTACTTC
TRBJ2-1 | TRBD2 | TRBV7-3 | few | CASSLLAGGFNEQFF | TGTGCCAGCAGCTTACTGGCGGGGGGGTTTAATGAGCAGTTCTTC
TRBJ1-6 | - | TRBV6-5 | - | CASSSSGTSISPLHF | TGTGCCAGCAGTAGCTCCGGGACTTCTATCTCACCCCTCCACTTT
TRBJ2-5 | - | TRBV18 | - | CASSRSIEETQYF | TGTGCCAGCTCACGAAGTATAGAGGAGACCCAGTACTTC
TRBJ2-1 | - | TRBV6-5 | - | CASHGGLNNEQFF | TGTGCCAGCCACGGGGGGCTCAACAATGAGCAGTTCTTC
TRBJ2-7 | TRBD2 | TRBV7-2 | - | CASSLFTSGGPTTYEQYF | TGTGCCAGCAGCTTATTTACTAGCGGGGGTCCTACAACCTACGAGCAGTACTTC
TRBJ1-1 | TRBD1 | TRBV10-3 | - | CAISESGTALNTEAFF | TGTGCCATCAGTGAGTCAGGGACAGCTTTGAACACTGAAGCTTTCTTT
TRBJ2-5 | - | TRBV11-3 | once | CASSLDRSGETQYF | TGTGCCAGCAGCTTAGATCGATCAGGGGAGACCCAGTACTTC
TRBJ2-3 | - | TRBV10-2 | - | CASRDGALITDTQYF | TGCGCCAGCAGGGATGGGGCCCTAATCACAGATACGCAGTATTTT
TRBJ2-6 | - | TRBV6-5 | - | CASSSGFSGANVLTF | TGTGCCAGCAGCTCCGGGTTCTCTGGGGCCAACGTCCTGACTTTC
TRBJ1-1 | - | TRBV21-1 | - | CASSFTAGAEAFF | TGTGCCAGCAGCTTCACCGCAGGGGCTGAAGCTTTCTTT
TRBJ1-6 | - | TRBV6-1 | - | CASSSGNSDNSPLHF | TGTGCCAGCAGTTCAGGGAACTCAGATAATTCACCCCTCCACTTT
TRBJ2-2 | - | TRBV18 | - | CASSPLSQGNTGELFF | TGTGCCAGCTCACCTTTATCGCAGGGGAACACCGGGGAGCTGTTTTTT
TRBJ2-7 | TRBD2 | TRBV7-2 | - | CASSLATSGGAYEQYF | TGTGCCAGCAGCTTAGCAACTAGCGGGGGGGCCTACGAGCAGTACTTC
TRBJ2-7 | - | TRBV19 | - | CASSGRGEQYF | TGTGCCAGTAGTGGACGAGGGGAGCAGTACTTC
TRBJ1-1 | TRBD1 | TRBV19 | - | CASRVSGQGMFNTEAFF | TGTGCCAGTAGAGTATCGGGACAGGGAATGTTCAACACTGAAGCTTTCTTT
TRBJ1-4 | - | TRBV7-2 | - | CASSVTFNEKLFF | TGTGCCAGCAGCGTTACTTTTAATGAAAAACTGTTTTTT
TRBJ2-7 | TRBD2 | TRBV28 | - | CASSLSSGGADEQYF | TGTGCCAGCAGTTTATCTAGCGGGGGGGCAGACGAGCAGTACTTC
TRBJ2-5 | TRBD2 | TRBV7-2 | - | CASSLTFGAGSERQYF | TGTGCCAGCAGCTTAACATTTGGAGCGGGATCAGAGCGCCAGTACTTC
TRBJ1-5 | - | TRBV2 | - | CASGFSRNQPQHF | TGTGCCAGCGGCTTTTCGCGCAATCAGCCCCAGCATTTT
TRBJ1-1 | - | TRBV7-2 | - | CASSPMGGNTEAFF | TGTGCCAGCAGCCCGATGGGGGGGAACACTGAAGCTTTCTTT
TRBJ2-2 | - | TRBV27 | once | CASSLYYPTGELFF | TGTGCCAGCAGTTTATACTACCCCACCGGGGAGCTGTTTTTT
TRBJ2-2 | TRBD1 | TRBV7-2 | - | CASSLVGQGVGELFF | TGTGCCAGCAGCTTAGTTGGACAGGGGGTCGGGGAGCTGTTTTTT
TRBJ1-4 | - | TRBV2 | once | CASIPWAVREKLFF | TGTGCCAGCATTCCTTGGGCTGTTCGTGAAAAACTGTTTTTT
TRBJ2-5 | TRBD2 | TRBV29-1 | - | CSVRDSGGAGETQYF | TGCAGCGTTCGGGATAGCGGGGGGGCAGGGGAGACCCAGTACTTC
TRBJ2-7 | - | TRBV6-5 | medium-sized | CASSYSRVRYEQYF | TGTGCCAGCAGTTACTCGAGGGTTCGCTACGAGCAGTACTTC
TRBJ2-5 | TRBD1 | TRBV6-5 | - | CASRLGQGVKTQYF | TGTGCCAGCAGACTTGGGCAGGGGGTAAAGACCCAGTACTTC
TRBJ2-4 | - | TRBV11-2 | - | CASSVTGLAKNIQYF | TGTGCCAGCAGCGTCACCGGACTAGCCAAAAACATTCAGTACTTC
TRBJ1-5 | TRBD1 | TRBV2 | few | CASSSGTEIQPQHF | TGTGCCTCCTCCTCCGGGACAGAGATTCAGCCCCAGCATTTT
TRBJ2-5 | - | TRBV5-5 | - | CASRLQVAQETQYF | TGTGCCAGCAGACTACAGGTTGCCCAAGAGACCCAGTACTTC
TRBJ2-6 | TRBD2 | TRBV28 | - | CASSRLAGGHGANVLTF | TGTGCCAGCAGTAGGCTAGCGGGGGGGCACGGGGCCAACGTCCTGACTTTC
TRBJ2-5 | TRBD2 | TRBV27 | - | CASSRGGWETQYF | TGTGCCAGCAGTCGGGGGGGGTGGGAGACCCAGTACTTC
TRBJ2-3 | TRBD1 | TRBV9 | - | CASSAFTGADTQYF | TGTGCCAGCAGCGCGTTTACAGGGGCAGATACGCAGTATTTT
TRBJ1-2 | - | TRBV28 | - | CASSFPRGYGYTF | TGTGCCAGCAGTTTCCCGAGAGGCTATGGCTACACCTTC
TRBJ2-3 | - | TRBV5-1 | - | CASSLDREDTQYF | TGCGCCAGCAGCTTGGACAGGGAAGATACGCAGTATTTT
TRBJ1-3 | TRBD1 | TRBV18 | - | CASSPRTGDTGNTIYF | TGTGCCAGCTCACCAAGGACAGGGGATACTGGAAACACCATATATTTT
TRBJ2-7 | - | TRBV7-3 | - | CASSLQQDHSYEQYF | TGTGCCAGCAGCTTACAACAGGACCACTCCTACGAGCAGTACTTC
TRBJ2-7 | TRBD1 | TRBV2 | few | CASSFTGGGSNEQYF | TGTGCCAGCTCCTTTACAGGGGGCGGTTCTAACGAGCAGTACTTC
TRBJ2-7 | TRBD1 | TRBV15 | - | CATSRDQGAYKQYF | TGTGCCACCAGCAGAGATCAGGGGGCCTACAAGCAGTACTTC
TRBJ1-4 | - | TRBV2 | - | CASTHLGQINEKLFF | TGTGCCAGCACCCACCTTGGACAGATCAATGAAAAACTGTTTTTT
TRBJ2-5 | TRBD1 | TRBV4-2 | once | CASSQEGDRGETQYF | TGTGCCAGCAGCCAAGAGGGGGACAGGGGAGAGACCCAGTACTTC
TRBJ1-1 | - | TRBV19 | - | CASSPRDFLNTEAFF | TGTGCCAGTAGTCCCAGAGACTTTTTGAACACTGAAGCTTTCTTT
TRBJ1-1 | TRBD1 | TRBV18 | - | CASSAGTGYTEAFF | TGTGCCAGCTCAGCCGGGACAGGGTACACTGAAGCTTTCTTT
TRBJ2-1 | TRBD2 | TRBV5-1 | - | CASSRWAAGVNNEQFF | TGCGCCAGCAGTCGTTGGGCCGCGGGGGTGAACAATGAGCAGTTCTTC
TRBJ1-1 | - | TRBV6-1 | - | CASSPQQGRTEAFF | TGTGCCAGCAGTCCCCAACAGGGCCGGACTGAAGCTTTCTTT
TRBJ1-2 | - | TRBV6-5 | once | CASSYSPRGNNGYTF | TGTGCCAGCAGTTACTCGCCTAGGGGGAACAATGGCTACACCTTC
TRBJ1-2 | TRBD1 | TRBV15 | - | CATSRDRNRGTNGYTF | TGTGCCACCAGCAGAGATAGGAACAGGGGTACAAATGGCTACACCTTC
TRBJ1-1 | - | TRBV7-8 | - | CASSFQQSNTEAFF | TGTGCCAGCAGCTTCCAACAGTCAAACACTGAAGCTTTCTTT
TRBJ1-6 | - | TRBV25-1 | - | CASRHYSYNSPLHF | TGTGCCAGCCGACATTACTCCTATAATTCACCCCTCCACTTT
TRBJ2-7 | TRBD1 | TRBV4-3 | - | CASSQAGTGTTYEQYF | TGCGCCAGCAGCCAAGCAGGGACAGGGACTACCTACGAGCAGTACTTC